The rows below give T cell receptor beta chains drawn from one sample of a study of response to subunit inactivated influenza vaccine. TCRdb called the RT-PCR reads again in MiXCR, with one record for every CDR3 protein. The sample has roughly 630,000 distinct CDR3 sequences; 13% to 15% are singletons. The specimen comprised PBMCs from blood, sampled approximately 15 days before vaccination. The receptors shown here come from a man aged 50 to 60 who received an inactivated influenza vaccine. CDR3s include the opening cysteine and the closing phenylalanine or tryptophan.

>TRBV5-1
CASSLGGTLLNEQFF
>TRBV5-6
CASSETGGKQETQYF
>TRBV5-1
CASSFPGSQETQYF
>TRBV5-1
CASSLIGYSTGEQYF
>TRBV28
CASLGREGRIGELFF
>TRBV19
CASSLDREGSYEQYF
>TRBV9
CASSDIRAAGGDEQFF
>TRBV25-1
CATTGGTDTQYF
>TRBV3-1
CASSQVGGRGEQFF
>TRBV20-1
CSANEGGTYNEQFF
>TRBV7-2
CASRIAGVETQYF
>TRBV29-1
CSVDSANKETQYF
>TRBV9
CASSATSEPGPNRDGYTF
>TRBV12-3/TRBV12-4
CASKEMISNTEAFF
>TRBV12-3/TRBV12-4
CASSFGDINYNEQFF
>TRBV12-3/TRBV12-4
CASSPNVNTGELFF
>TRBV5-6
CASSASLPDTQYF
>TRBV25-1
CASSEGGAFTDTQYF
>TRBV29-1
CSAQGRANEKLFF
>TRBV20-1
CSASRTSQETQYF
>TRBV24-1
CATSEDSSNNEQFF
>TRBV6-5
CASSSGQNTGELFF
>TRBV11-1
CASSHSSGSGTDTQYF
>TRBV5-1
CASSPGPTYGYEQYF